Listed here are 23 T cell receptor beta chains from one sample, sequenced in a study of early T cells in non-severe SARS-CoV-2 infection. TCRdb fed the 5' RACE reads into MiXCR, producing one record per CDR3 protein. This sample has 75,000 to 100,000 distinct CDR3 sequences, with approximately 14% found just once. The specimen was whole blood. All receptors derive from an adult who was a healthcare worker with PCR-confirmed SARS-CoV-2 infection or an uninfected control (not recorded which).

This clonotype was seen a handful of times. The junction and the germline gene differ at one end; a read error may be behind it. CDR3 residues: CASSFLQDSLRF. CDR3 DNA sequence: TGTGCCAGCAGTTTTCTGCAGGACTCTTTACGGTTC. The J gene is TRBJ2-7, the V gene TRBV27; the D gene is possibly TRBD2 (5 bases). This CDR3 spans 12 amino acids. Germline lookup yields CDR1 MNHEY and CDR2 SMNVEV (reference sequence).

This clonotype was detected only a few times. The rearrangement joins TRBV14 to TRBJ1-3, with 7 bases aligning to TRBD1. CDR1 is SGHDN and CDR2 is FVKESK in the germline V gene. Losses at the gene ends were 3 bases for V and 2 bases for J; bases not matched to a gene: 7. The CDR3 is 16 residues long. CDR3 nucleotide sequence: TGTGCCAGCAGCCAGAGACAGGGTTTCCCTGGAAACACCATATATTTT. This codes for CASSQRQGFPGNTIYF.

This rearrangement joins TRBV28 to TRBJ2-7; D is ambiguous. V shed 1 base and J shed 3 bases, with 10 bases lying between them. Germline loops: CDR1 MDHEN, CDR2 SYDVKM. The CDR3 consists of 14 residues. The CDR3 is CASSLLVSYYEQYF. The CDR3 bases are TGTGCCAGCAGTTTATTGGTCAGCTACTACGAGCAGTACTTC.

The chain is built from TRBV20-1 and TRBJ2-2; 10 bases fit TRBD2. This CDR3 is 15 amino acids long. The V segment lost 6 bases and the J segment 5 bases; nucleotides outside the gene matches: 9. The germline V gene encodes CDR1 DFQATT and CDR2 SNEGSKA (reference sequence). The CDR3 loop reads CSARASGSGTGELFF. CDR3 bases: TGCAGTGCCAGGGCTAGCGGGAGTGGAACCGGGGAGCTGTTTTTT.

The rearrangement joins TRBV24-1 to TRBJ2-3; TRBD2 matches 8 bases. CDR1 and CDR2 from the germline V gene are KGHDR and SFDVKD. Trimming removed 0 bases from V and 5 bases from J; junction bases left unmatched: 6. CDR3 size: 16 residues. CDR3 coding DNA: TGTGCCACCAGTGATTTGGGAGCGAGCGGGAGAGATACGCAGTATTTT. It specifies CATSDLGASGRDTQYF.

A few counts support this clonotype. CDR3 region: CASSLGGREADEQFF. In DNA, the CDR3 is TGTGCCAGCAGTTTGGGAGGACGGGAGGCGGATGAGCAGTTCTTC. This chain connects TRBV27 to TRBJ2-1; TRBD2 matches 7 bases. The CDR3 contains 15 residues. CDR1 and CDR2 from the germline V gene are MNHEY and SMNVEV (reference sequence). The junction had 10 bases not matched to a gene; V was cut back by 3 bases and J by 8 bases.

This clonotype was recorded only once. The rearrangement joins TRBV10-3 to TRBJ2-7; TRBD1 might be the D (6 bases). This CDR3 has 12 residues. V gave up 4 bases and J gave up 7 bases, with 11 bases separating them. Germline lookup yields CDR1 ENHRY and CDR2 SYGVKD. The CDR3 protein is CAISVGAEEQYF. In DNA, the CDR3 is TGTGCCATCAGTGTGGGGGCGGAAGAGCAGTACTTC.

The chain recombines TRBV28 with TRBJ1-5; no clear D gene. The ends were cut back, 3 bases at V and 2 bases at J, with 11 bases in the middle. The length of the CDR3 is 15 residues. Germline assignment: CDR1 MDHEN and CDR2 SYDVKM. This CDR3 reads CASSFSGWGNQPQHF. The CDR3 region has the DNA TGTGCCAGCAGTTTCTCAGGCTGGGGCAATCAGCCCCAGCATTTT. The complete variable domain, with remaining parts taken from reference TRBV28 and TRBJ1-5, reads DVKVTQSSRYLVKRTGEKVFLECVQDMDHENMFWYRQDPGLGLRLIYFSYDVKMKEKGDIPEGYSVSREKKERFSLILESASTNQTSMYLCASSFSGWGNQPQHFGDGTRLSIL.

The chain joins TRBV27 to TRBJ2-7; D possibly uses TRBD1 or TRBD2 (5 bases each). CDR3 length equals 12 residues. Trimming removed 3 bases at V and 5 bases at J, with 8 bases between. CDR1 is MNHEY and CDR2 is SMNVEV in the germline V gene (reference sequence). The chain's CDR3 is CASSFGGNEQYF. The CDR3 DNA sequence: TGTGCCAGCAGTTTTGGGGGTAACGAGCAGTACTTC.

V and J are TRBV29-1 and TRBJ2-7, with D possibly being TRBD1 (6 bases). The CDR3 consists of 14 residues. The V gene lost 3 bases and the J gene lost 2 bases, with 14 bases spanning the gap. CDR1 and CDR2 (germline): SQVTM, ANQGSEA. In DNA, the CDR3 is TGCAGCGTTGAGTTACGGGACAAGCCCTACGAGCAGTACTTC. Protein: CSVELRDKPYEQYF.

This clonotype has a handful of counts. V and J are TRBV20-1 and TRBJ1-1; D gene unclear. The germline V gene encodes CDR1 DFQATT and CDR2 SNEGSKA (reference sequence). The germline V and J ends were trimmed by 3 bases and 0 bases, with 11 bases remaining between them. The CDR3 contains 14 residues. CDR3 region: CSARKTQMNTEAFF. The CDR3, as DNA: TGCAGTGCTAGGAAGACACAAATGAACACTGAAGCTTTCTTT.

The CDR3 sequence: CASSFQNSPLHF. The CDR3 DNA reads as TGTGCCAGCAGTTTCCAGAATTCACCCCTCCACTTT. The chain is built from TRBV28 and TRBJ1-6, with unresolved D. Germline assignment: CDR1 MDHEN and CDR2 SYDVKM. V was clipped by 3 bases and J by 7 bases, with 4 bases between them. The CDR3 has 12 residues.

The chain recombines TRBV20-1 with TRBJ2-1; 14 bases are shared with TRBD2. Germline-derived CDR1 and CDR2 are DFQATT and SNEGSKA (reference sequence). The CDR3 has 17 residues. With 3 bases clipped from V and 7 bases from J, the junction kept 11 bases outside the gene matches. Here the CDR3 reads CSASKTSGRAESNEQFF. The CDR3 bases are TGCAGTGCTAGCAAGACTAGCGGGAGGGCCGAGAGTAATGAGCAGTTCTTC.

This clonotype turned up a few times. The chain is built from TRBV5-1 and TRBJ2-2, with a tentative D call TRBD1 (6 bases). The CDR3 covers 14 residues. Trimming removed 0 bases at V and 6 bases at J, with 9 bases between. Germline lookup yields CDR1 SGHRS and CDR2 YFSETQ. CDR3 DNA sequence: TGCGCCAGCAGCTTGGACAGGGCAGCCGGGGAGCTGTTTTTT. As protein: CASSLDRAAGELFF.

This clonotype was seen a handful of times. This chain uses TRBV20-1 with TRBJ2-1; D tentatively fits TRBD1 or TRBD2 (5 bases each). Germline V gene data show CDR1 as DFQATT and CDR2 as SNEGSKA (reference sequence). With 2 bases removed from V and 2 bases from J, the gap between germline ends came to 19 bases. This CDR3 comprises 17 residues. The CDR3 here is CSARFFAVRGAYNEQFF. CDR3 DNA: TGCAGTGCTAGATTCTTTGCGGTCCGGGGCGCCTACAATGAGCAGTTCTTC.

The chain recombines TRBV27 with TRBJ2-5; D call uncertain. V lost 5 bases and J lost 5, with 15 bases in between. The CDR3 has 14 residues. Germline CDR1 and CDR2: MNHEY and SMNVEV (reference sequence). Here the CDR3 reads CASSPTIPTETQYF. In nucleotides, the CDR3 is TGTGCCAGCAGTCCCACTATCCCGACGGAGACCCAGTACTTC.

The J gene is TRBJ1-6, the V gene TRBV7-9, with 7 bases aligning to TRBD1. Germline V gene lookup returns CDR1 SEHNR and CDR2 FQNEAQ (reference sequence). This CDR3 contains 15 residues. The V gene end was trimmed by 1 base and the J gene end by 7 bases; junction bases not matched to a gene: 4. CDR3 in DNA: TGTGCCAGCAGCTTAGATACAGGGGCAAATTCACCCCTCCACTTT. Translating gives CASSLDTGANSPLHF.

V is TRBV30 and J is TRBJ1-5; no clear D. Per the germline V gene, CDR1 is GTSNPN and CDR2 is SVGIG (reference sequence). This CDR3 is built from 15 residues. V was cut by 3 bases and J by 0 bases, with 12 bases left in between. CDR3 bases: TGTGCCTGGAGACAGACGGCGGATAGCAATCAGCCCCAGCATTTT. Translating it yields CAWRQTADSNQPQHF.

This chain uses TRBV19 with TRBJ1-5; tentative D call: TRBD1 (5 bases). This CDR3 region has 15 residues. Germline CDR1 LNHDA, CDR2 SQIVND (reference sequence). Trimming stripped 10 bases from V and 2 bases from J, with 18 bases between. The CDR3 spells CATAVREGGNQPQHF. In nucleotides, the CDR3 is TGTGCCACCGCCGTCAGGGAAGGTGGCAATCAGCCCCAGCATTTT.

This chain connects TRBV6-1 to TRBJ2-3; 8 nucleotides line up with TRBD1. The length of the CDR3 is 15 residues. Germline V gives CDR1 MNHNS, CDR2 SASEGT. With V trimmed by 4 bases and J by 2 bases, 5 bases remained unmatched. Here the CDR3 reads CASSVTGVDTDTQYF. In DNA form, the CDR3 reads TGTGCCAGCAGTGTGACAGGGGTAGACACAGATACGCAGTATTTT.

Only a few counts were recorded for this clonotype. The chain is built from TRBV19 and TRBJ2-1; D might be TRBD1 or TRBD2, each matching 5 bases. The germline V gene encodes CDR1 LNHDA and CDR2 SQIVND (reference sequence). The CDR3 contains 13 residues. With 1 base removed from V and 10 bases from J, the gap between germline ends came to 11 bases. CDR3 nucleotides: TGTGCCAGTAGTATAGGAGGGACGAGGGAGCAGTTCTTC. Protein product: CASSIGGTREQFF.

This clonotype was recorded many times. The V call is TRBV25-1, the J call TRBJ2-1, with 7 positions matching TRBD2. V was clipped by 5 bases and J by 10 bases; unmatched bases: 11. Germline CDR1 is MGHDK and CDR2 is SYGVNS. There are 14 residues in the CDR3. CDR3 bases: TGTGCCAGCAGTTCGTTGCGGGAGAAACCCGAGCAGTTCTTC. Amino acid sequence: CASSSLREKPEQFF.

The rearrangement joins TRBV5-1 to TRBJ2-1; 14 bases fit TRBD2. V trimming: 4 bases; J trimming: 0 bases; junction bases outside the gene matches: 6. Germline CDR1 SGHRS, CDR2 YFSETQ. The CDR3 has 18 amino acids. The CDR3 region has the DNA TGCGCCAGCAGCCTACGGACTAGCGGGGGGAGCTCCTACAATGAGCAGTTCTTC. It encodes CASSLRTSGGSSYNEQFF.